This is a list of T cell receptor beta chains from one sample in a study of blood T cell repertoires in COVID-19. The method was immunoSEQ multiplex PCR; TCRdb's version includes in-frame clones alone and lacks a portion of them. The repertoire has a few hundred thousand clones, about 87% of them found once; the top ten carry roughly 2.3%. Sequenced input: PBMCs or T cells enriched from blood (not recorded which). These TCRs come from a woman between 40 and 55 years old with acute COVID-19. Each CDR3 is given with its conserved first and last residue. The order of the fields is clone size, V gene, D gene, J gene, CDR3 length, CDR3 DNA, CDR3 protein. The D gene is left open where the match is weak. Rows give clone size only sometimes, using once, few, many, or a class for an expanded clone.

clone size: .; V gene: TRBV1; D gene: .; J gene: TRBJ2-6; CDR3 length: 20; CDR3 DNA: TGCACCAGCAGCCAAGATCCCCTACAGGGGGCGACGACTGGGGCCAACGTCCTGACTTTC; CDR3 protein: CTSSQDPLQGATTGANVLTF
clone size: .; V gene: TRBV2; D gene: .; J gene: TRBJ2-3; CDR3 length: 14; CDR3 DNA: TGTGCCAGCAGTGAAGCGAACGGGGCAGATACGCAGTATTTT; CDR3 protein: CASSEANGADTQYF
clone size: .; V gene: TRBV28; D gene: TRBD2; J gene: TRBJ2-1; CDR3 length: 15; CDR3 DNA: TGTGCCAGCAGTTCCCCTAGCGGGATCAACAATGAGCAGTTCTTC; CDR3 protein: CASSSPSGINNEQFF
clone size: .; V gene: TRBV12-3/TRBV12-4; D gene: TRBD1; J gene: TRBJ1-5; CDR3 length: 13; CDR3 DNA: TGTGCCAGCAGTTTTGGGGACAGGGGAGCCCAGCATTTT; CDR3 protein: CASSFGDRGAQHF
clone size: .; V gene: TRBV4-1; D gene: TRBD1; J gene: TRBJ1-1; CDR3 length: 16; CDR3 DNA: TGCGCCAGCAGCCAAGCACAGGGGGCTCGGAACACTGAAGCTTTCTTT; CDR3 protein: CASSQAQGARNTEAFF
clone size: .; V gene: TRBV2; D gene: TRBD2; J gene: TRBJ2-7; CDR3 length: 16; CDR3 DNA: TGTGCCAGCAAGTGGGGGGGGAACAGAGCATCCTACGAGCAGTACTTC; CDR3 protein: CASKWGGNRASYEQYF
clone size: .; V gene: TRBV13; D gene: TRBD2; J gene: TRBJ2-1; CDR3 length: 20; CDR3 DNA: TGTGCCAGCAGCTTAGGAAACGGACTAGCGGGTAGACACTCCTACAATGAGCAGTTCTTC; CDR3 protein: CASSLGNGLAGRHSYNEQFF
clone size: .; V gene: TRBV19; D gene: TRBD1; J gene: TRBJ1-3; CDR3 length: 19; CDR3 DNA: TGTGCCACCTTCCCCCCTCGCACCCACTTACAGGGGCCTGGAAACACCATATATTTT; CDR3 protein: CATFPPRTHLQGPGNTIYF
clone size: .; V gene: TRBV10-3; D gene: .; J gene: TRBJ2-2; CDR3 length: 17; CDR3 DNA: TGTGCCATCAGTGAGTCGGGTCGGGGTATGACCACCGGGGAGCTGTTTTTT; CDR3 protein: CAISESGRGMTTGELFF
clone size: .; V gene: TRBV9; D gene: TRBD1; J gene: TRBJ1-2; CDR3 length: 14; CDR3 DNA: TGTGCCAGCAGCGCCGGGACAGGGGGCTATGGCTACACCTTC; CDR3 protein: CASSAGTGGYGYTF
clone size: .; V gene: TRBV9; D gene: TRBD2; J gene: TRBJ2-1; CDR3 length: 16; CDR3 DNA: TGTGCCAGCAGCGTAGAGGGACTAGCGGTCTCCAATGAGCAGTTCTTC; CDR3 protein: CASSVEGLAVSNEQFF
clone size: few; V gene: TRBV6-5; D gene: TRBD2; J gene: TRBJ2-3; CDR3 length: 16; CDR3 DNA: TGTGCCAGCAGTTACACATCGGGACTAGCGATAGATACGCAGTATTTT; CDR3 protein: CASSYTSGLAIDTQYF
clone size: .; V gene: TRBV11-3; D gene: TRBD2; J gene: TRBJ2-1; CDR3 length: 17; CDR3 DNA: TGTGCCAGCAGCTTCACCCCCGGACTAGCGGCCTACAATGAGCAGTTCTTC; CDR3 protein: CASSFTPGLAAYNEQFF
clone size: .; V gene: TRBV7-9; D gene: TRBD1; J gene: TRBJ2-2; CDR3 length: 15; CDR3 DNA: TGTGCCAGCAGCTTAGGGACAGGGTACACCGGGGAGCTGTTTTTT; CDR3 protein: CASSLGTGYTGELFF
clone size: few; V gene: TRBV5-4; D gene: .; J gene: TRBJ2-2; CDR3 length: 15; CDR3 DNA: TGTGCCAGCAGCTTCGGCTCTCTGGAGTCCGGGGAGCTGTTTTTT; CDR3 protein: CASSFGSLESGELFF
clone size: .; V gene: TRBV9; D gene: .; J gene: TRBJ1-3; CDR3 length: 13; CDR3 DNA: TGTGCCAGCAGCGTACCCGGTGGAAACACCATATATTTT; CDR3 protein: CASSVPGGNTIYF
clone size: .; V gene: TRBV7-2; D gene: .; J gene: TRBJ2-6; CDR3 length: 15; CDR3 DNA: TGTGCCAGCAGCTTACGGCAGCCGGGGACCAACGTCCTGACTTTC; CDR3 protein: CASSLRQPGTNVLTF
clone size: .; V gene: TRBV6-1; D gene: TRBD2; J gene: TRBJ2-7; CDR3 length: 16; CDR3 DNA: TGTGCCAGCAGTGAAGGTTTGGGCGGGGGGGCTGGCGAGCAGTACTTC; CDR3 protein: CASSEGLGGGAGEQYF
clone size: .; V gene: TRBV19; D gene: TRBD1; J gene: TRBJ1-1; CDR3 length: 16; CDR3 DNA: TGTGCCAGTAGCACTGGGACAGGGGGTTCGAACACTGAAGCTTTCTTT; CDR3 protein: CASSTGTGGSNTEAFF
clone size: .; V gene: TRBV19; D gene: .; J gene: TRBJ2-2; CDR3 length: 19; CDR3 DNA: TGTGCCAGTAGTATACGGGGGGCGCAGCATGGGTTAGGGTCCGGGGAGCTGTTTTTT; CDR3 protein: CASSIRGAQHGLGSGELFF
clone size: .; V gene: TRBV6-5; D gene: TRBD2; J gene: TRBJ2-3; CDR3 length: 14; CDR3 DNA: TGTGCCAGCAGTCCCTGGGGGGGGGCAGATACGCAGTATTTT; CDR3 protein: CASSPWGGADTQYF
clone size: .; V gene: TRBV9; D gene: TRBD2; J gene: TRBJ2-2; CDR3 length: 18; CDR3 DNA: TGTGCCAGCAGCGTAGAGCCGGCTAGCGGGGGCTCTTTTGGGGAGCTGTTTTTT; CDR3 protein: CASSVEPASGGSFGELFF